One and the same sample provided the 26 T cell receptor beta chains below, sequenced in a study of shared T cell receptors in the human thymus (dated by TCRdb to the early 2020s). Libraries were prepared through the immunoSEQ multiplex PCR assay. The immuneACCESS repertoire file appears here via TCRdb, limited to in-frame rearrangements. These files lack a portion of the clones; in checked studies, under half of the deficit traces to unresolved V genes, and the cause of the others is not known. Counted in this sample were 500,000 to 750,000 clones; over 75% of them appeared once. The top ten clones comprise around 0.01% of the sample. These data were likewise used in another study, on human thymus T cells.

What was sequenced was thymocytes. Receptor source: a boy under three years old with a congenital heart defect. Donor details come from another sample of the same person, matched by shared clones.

The CDR3 loop is CASSHAGTQRGYTF. The CDR3 nucleotides read TGTGCCAGCAGCCACGCGGGGACCCAACGGGGCTACACCTTC. The chain has TRBV27 and TRBJ1-2, with D possibly being TRBD1 (5 bases). V lost 6 bases to trimming and J lost 8 bases, with 19 bases between them. The V gene's germline CDR1 is MNHEY and CDR2 SMNVEV (reference sequence). This CDR3 has 14 amino acids.

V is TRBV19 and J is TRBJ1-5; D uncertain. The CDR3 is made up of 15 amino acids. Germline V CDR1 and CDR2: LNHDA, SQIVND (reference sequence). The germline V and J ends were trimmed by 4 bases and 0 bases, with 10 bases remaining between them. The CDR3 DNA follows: TGTGCCAGTAGTACGCTCGAGTTTAGCAATCAGCCCCAGCATTTT. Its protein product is CASSTLEFSNQPQHF.

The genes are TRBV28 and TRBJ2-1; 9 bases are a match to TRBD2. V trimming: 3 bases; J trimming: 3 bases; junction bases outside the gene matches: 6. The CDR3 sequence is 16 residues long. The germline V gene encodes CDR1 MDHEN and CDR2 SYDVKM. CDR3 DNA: TGTGCCAGCAGTTTGAGGCGGGAGGGGTTCTACAATGAGCAGTTCTTC. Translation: CASSLRREGFYNEQFF.

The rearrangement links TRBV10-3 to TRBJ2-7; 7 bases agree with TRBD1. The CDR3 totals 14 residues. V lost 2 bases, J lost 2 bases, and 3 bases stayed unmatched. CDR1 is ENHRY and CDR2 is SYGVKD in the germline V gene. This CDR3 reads CAISEGQVPYEQYF. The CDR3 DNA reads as TGTGCCATCAGTGAGGGACAGGTCCCCTACGAGCAGTACTTC.

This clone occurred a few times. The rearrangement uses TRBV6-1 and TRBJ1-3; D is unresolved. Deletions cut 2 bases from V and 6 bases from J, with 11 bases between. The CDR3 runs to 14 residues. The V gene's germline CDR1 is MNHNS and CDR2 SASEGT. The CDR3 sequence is CASSEPRGANTIYF. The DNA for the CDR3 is TGTGCCAGCAGTGAACCTCGAGGCGCAAACACCATATATTTT.

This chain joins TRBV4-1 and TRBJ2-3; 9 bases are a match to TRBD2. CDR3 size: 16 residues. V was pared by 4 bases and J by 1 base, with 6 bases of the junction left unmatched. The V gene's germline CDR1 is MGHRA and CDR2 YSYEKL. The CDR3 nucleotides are TGCGCCAGCAGCCCCCAGGAGCGGGAGGGCACAGATACGCAGTATTTT. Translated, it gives CASSPQEREGTDTQYF.

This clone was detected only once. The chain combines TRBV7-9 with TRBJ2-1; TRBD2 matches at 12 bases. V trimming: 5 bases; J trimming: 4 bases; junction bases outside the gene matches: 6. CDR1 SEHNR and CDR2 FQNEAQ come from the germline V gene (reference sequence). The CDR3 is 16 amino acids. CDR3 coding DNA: TGTGCCAGCAGCACTACTAGCGGGAGGCCGTACAATGAGCAGTTCTTC. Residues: CASSTTSGRPYNEQFF.

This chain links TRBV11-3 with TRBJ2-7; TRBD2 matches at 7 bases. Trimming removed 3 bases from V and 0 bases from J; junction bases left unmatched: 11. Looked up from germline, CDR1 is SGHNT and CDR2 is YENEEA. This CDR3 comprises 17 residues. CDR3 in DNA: TGTGCCAGCAGCTTCCCCTCGCGTAGCGGGCACTCCTACGAGCAGTACTTC. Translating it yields CASSFPSRSGHSYEQYF.

This CDR3 is CASSSDRGDGYTF. As DNA, the CDR3 is TGTGCCAGCAGCTCGGACAGGGGGGATGGCTACACCTTC. This chain links TRBV11-3 with TRBJ1-2, with 10 bases matching TRBD1. Trimming took 4 bases from V and 6 from J; bases not matched to a gene: 2. Germline V gene sequence: CDR1 SGHNT, CDR2 YENEEA. CDR3 length: 13 residues.

The CDR3 region is CASSGPRGDYNEQFF. In nucleotides, the CDR3 is TGCGCCAGCAGCGGCCCTCGCGGAGACTACAATGAGCAGTTCTTC. This sequence joins TRBV5-1 and TRBJ2-1; no clear D. The CDR3 length is 15 residues. Germline V gene sequence: CDR1 SGHRS, CDR2 YFSETQ. Trimming stripped 4 bases from V and 3 bases from J, with 14 bases between.

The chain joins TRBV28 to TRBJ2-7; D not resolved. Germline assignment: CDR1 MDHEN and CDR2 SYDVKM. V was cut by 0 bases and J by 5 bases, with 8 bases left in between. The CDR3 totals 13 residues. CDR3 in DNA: TGTGCCAGCAGTTTATGCATGGGCGACGAGCAGTACTTC. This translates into CASSLCMGDEQYF.

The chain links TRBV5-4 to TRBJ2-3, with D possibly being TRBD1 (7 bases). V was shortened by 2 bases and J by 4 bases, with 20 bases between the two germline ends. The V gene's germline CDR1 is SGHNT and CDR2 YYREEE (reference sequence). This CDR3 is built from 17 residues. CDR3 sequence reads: CASSFRGDQLRSDTQYF. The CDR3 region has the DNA TGTGCCAGCAGCTTCAGGGGGGACCAGTTACGTTCAGATACGCAGTATTTT. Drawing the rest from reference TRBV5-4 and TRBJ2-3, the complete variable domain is ETGVTQSPTHLIKTRGQQVTLRCSSQSGHNTVSWYQQALGQGPQFIFQYYREEENGRGNFPPRFSGLQFPNYSSELNVNALELDDSALYLCASSFRGDQLRSDTQYFGPGTRLTVL.

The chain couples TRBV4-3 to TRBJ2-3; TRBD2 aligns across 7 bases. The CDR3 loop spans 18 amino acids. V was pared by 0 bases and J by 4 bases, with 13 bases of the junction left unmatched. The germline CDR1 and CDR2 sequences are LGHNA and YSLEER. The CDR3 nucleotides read TGCGCCAGCAGCCAAGATGAGCCGGGGGGAGGGCCCCCAGATACGCAGTATTTT. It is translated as CASSQDEPGGGPPDTQYF.

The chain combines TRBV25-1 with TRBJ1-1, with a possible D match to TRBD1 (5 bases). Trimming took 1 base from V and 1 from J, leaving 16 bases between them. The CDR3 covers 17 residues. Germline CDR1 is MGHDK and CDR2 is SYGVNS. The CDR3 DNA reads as TGTGCCAGCAGTGAATTGGAAAGTAAGGGGAAGAACACTGAAGCTTTCTTT. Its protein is CASSELESKGKNTEAFF.

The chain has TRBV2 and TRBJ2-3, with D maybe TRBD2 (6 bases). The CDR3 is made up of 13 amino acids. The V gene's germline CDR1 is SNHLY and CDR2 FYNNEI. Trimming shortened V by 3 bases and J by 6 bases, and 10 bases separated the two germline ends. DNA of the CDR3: TGTGCCAGCAGTGACCGTGGGGGGGATACGCAGTATTTT. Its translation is CASSDRGGDTQYF.

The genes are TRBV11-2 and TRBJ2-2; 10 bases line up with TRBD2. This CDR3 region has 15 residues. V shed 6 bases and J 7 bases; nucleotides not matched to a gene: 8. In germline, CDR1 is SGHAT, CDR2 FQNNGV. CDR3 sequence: CASSTGTSAGGELFF. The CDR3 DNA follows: TGTGCCAGCAGTACGGGGACTAGCGCGGGCGGGGAGCTGTTTTTT.

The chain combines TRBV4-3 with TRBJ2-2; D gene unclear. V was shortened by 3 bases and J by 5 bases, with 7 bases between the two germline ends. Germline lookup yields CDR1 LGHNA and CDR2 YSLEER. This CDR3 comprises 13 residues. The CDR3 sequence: CASSHLKTGELFF. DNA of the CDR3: TGCGCCAGCAGCCACCTTAAAACCGGGGAGCTGTTTTTT.

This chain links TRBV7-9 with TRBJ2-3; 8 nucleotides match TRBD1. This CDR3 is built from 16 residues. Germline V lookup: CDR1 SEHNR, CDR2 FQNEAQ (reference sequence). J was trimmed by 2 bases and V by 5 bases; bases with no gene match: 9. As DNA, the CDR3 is TGTGCCAGCAGCCTGGACAGGGCCCGATTCACAGATACGCAGTATTTT. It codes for CASSLDRARFTDTQYF.

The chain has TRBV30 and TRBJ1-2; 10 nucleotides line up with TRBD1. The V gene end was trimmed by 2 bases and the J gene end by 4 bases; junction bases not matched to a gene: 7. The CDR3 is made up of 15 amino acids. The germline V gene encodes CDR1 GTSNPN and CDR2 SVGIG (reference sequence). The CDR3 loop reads CAWSLGQGVSYGYTF. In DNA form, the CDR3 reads TGTGCCTGGAGTCTTGGACAGGGGGTGTCCTATGGCTACACCTTC.

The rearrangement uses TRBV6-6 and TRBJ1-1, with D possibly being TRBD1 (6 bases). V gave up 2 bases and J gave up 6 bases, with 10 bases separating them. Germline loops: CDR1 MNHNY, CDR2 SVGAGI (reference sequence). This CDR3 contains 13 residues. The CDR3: CASSYRGGSEAFF. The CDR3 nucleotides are TGTGCCAGCAGTTACCGGGGGGGCTCTGAAGCTTTCTTT.

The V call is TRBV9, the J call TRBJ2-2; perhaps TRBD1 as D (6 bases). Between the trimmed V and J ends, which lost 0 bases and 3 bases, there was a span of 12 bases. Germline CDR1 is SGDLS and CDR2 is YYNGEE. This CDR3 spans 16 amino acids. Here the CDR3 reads CASSVAEDSDTGELFF. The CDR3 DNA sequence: TGTGCCAGCAGCGTAGCGGAGGACAGCGACACCGGGGAGCTGTTTTTT. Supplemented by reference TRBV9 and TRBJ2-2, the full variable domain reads DSGVTQTPKHLITATGQRVTLRCSPRSGDLSVYWYQQSLDQGLQFLIQYYNGEERAKGNILERFSAQQFPDLHSELNLSSLELGDSALYFCASSVAEDSDTGELFFGEGSRLTVL.

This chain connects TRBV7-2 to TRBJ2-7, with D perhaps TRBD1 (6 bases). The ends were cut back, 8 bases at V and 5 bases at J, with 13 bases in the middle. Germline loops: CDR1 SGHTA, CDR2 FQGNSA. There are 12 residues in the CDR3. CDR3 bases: TGTGCCAGCGGATACAGGGTCCACGAGCAGTACTTC. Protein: CASGYRVHEQYF. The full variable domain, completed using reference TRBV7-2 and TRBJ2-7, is GAGVSQSPSNKVTEKGKDVELRCDPISGHTALYWYRQSLGQGLEFLIYFQGNSAPDKSGLPSDRFSAERTGGSVSTLTIQRTQQEDSAVYLCASGYRVHEQYFGPGTRLTVT.

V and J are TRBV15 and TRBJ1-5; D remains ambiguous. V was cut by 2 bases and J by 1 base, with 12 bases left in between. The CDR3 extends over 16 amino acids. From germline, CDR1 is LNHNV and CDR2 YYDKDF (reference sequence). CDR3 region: CATSRSDAASNQPQHF. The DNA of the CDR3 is TGTGCCACCAGCAGATCCGATGCCGCGAGCAATCAGCCCCAGCATTTT.

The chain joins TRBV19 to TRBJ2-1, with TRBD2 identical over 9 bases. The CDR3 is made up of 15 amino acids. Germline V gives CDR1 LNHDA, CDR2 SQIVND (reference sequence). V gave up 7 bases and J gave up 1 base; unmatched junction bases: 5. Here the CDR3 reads CASTPSGTSYNEQFF. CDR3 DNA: TGTGCCAGTACTCCTAGCGGGACTTCCTACAATGAGCAGTTCTTC.

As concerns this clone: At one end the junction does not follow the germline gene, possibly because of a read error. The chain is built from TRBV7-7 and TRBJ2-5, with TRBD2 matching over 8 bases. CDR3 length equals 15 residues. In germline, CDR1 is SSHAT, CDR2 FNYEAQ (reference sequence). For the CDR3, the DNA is TGTGCTAGCAGCTTAGGGGTACTAGCGGAAGAGACCCAGTACTTC. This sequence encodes CASSLGVLAEETQYF. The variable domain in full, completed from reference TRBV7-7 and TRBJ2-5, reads GAGVSQSPRYKVTKRGQDVTLRCDPISSHATLYWYQQALGQGPEFLTYFNYEAQPDKSGLPSDRFSAERPEGSISTLTIQRTEQRDSAMYRCASSLGVLAEETQYFGPGTRLLVL.

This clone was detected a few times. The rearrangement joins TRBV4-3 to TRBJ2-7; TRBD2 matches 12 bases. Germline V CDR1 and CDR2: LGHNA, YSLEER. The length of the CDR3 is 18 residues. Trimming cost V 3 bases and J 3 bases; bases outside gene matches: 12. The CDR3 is CASSHGTGRTSGDYEQYF. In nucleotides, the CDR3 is TGCGCCAGCAGCCATGGGACAGGACGGACTAGCGGGGACTACGAGCAGTACTTC.